The next 5 T cell receptor beta chains were all read from a single sample in a study of T-cell memory formation after mild COVID-19. TCRdb passed the 5' RACE reads through MiXCR, listing each CDR3 protein once. The table has roughly 600,000 distinct CDR3 sequences, 15% to 20% seen once; the top ten hold around 13%. What was sequenced was PBMCs or a T cell subset sorted from them (not recorded which). All receptors come from an adult woman who had mild COVID-19 (a few samples of this study predate the infection). Cell type and time point are not known.

This clonotype was detected many times. V is TRBV12-3 or TRBV12-4 and J is TRBJ2-7, with unresolved D. V was clipped by 0 bases and J by 7 bases, with 7 bases between them. The CDR3 is 12 amino acids. In DNA, the CDR3 is TGTGCCAGCAGTTTAGCGGGTCGGGAGCAGTACTTC. It encodes CASSLAGREQYF.

This chain uses TRBV18 with TRBJ1-2; D perhaps matches TRBD1 (6 bases). V was trimmed by 0 bases and J by 2 bases, leaving 10 bases between them. The germline gives CDR1 KGHSH, CDR2 LQKENI. The CDR3 spans 15 residues. The CDR3 DNA is TGTGCCAGCTCACCACCAGGGGGGCCCAACTATGGCTACACCTTC. It yields the protein CASSPPGGPNYGYTF.

Worth noting for this clonotype: The CDR3 carries no conserved terminal phenylalanine or tryptophan, so it likely arises from a read error. The V gene is TRBV29-1, the J gene TRBJ2-7, with 7 positions matching TRBD1. Unmatched junction bases numbered 16, after V lost 7 bases and J lost 4 bases. Germline CDR1 and CDR2: SQVTM and ANQGSEA. The CDR3 is 15 amino acids. CDR3 amino acids: CSAADRAWDRYEQYL. The CDR3 DNA reads as TGCAGCGCCGCCGACAGGGCCTGGGATAGGTACGAGCAGTACTTA.

This clonotype was detected many times. The rearrangement uses TRBV7-3 and TRBJ2-7; D unresolved. From germline, CDR1 is SGHTA and CDR2 FQGTGA. With 0 bases removed from V and 6 bases from J, the gap between germline ends came to 9 bases. This CDR3 contains 13 residues. CDR3 protein: CASSLTALGEQYF. The CDR3 nucleotides are TGTGCCAGCAGCTTAACCGCCTTGGGCGAGCAGTACTTC.

This clonotype has just a few counts. The gene calls are TRBV7-8 and TRBJ1-5; 8 positions agree with TRBD1. The CDR3 length is 17 residues. Germline V lookup: CDR1 SGHVS, CDR2 FQNEAQ. Germline trimming cut 1 base from V and 4 bases from J; bases unmatched to any gene: 9. CDR3 residues: CASSLGTGPISNQPQHF. The CDR3 region has the DNA TGTGCCAGCAGCTTAGGGACAGGGCCTATCTCTAATCAGCCCCAGCATTTT.